The present T cell receptor (beta chain) was sequenced within a study of identical twins. After template switching added a universal primer site, the resulting cDNA carried unique molecular identifiers. Each CDR3 protein gets one entry after TCRdb re-called the 5' RACE reads with MiXCR. In the table there are a few hundred thousand distinct CDR3 sequences, roughly 12% of which are singletons. Points on this clonotype: Its antigen is currently unknown.

Study-level results: Zero-insertion results could be subject to partial confounding by invariant MAIT and iNKT cells.

The CDR3 loop spans 14 amino acids. V lost 4 bases to trimming and J lost 4 bases, with 15 bases between them. The germline V gene has CDR1 SQVTM and CDR2 ANQGSEA. The same data also contributed to another study, on yellow fever vaccine responses in identical twins. This second report adds: Twins reportedly showed a vaccine T cell response that seemed partly convergent and partly personalized.

J is TRBJ2-3 and V is TRBV29-1, with D tentatively TRBD1 or TRBD2 (5 bases each). The specimen sequenced was memory (CD45RO+) T cells sorted from blood. The receptor comes from a woman aged 18-30 years in good health. The CDR3 DNA is TGCAGCGTTGGGGGCGGGTTACTCGCAGATACGCAGTATTTT. Protein: CSVGGGLLADTQYF.